The next 14 T cell receptor beta chains were all read from a single sample in a study of technical replicates of blood from a few donors. Profiling relied on immunoSEQ multiplex PCR, and the TCRdb table lists in-frame clones only, not all of them. The table shows around 68,000 clones, with under 98% occurring only once. The sample was T cells isolated from PBMCs. The receptors were sampled from a human donor in good health.

The rearrangement joins TRBV6-5 to TRBJ1-1, with a weak D call TRBD1 (5 bases). CDR1 is MNHEY and CDR2 is SVGAGI in the germline V gene. The V and J ends lost 4 bases and 5 bases respectively, with 11 bases between them. The CDR3 has 13 residues. The CDR3 DNA sequence: TGTGCCAGCAGTTCAGGGTTGAGTACTGAAGCTTTCTTT. This translates into CASSSGLSTEAFF.

This chain uses TRBV11-2 with TRBJ2-3; maybe TRBD2 (6 bases). The CDR3 runs to 15 residues. CDR1 is SGHAT and CDR2 is FQNNGV in the germline V gene. V dropped 7 bases and J dropped 5 bases, with 19 bases sitting between them. CDR3 residues: CASTQAGGMLDTQYF. DNA for the CDR3: TGTGCCAGCACCCAAGCAGGCGGGATGTTAGATACGCAGTATTTT.

The chain combines TRBV29-1 with TRBJ1-2; 7 bases are a match to TRBD1. This CDR3 spans 18 amino acids. With V trimmed by 0 bases and J by 8 bases, 21 bases remained unmatched. In germline, CDR1 is SQVTM, CDR2 ANQGSEA. The CDR3 reads CSVEDRRSGGPLARGYTF. The CDR3 region has the DNA TGCAGCGTTGAAGATCGTCGCTCAGGGGGGCCCTTAGCAAGGGGCTACACCTTC. Variable domain in full (rest from reference TRBV29-1 and TRBJ1-2): SAVISQKPSRDICQRGTSLTIQCQVDSQVTMMFWYRQQPGQSLTLIATANQGSEATYESGFVIDKFPISRPNLTFSTLTVSNMSPEDSSIYLCSVEDRRSGGPLARGYTFGSGTRLTVV.

J is TRBJ2-5 and V is TRBV6-5, with a tentative D call TRBD2 (6 bases). The CDR3 is 14 residues long. V lost 5 bases and J 1 base, leaving 11 bases between the germline ends. Germline CDR1 MNHEY, CDR2 SVGAGI. Written as DNA, the CDR3 is TGTGCCAGCAGTACAGCGGGCCGCCAAGAGACCCAGTACTTC. Translation: CASSTAGRQETQYF.

The chain combines TRBV27 with TRBJ2-1; no firm D call. Germline V gene lookup returns CDR1 MNHEY and CDR2 SMNVEV (reference sequence). V gave up 3 bases and J gave up 2 bases, with 8 bases separating them. The CDR3 covers 14 residues. Here the CDR3 DNA reads TGTGCCAGCAGTTTTCGCAGTACCTACAATGAGCAGTTCTTC. This sequence encodes CASSFRSTYNEQFF.

The chain has TRBV4-1 and TRBJ2-7; maybe TRBD1 (6 bases). Germline V gene sequence: CDR1 MGHRA, CDR2 YSYEKL. This CDR3 comprises 17 residues. Trimming removed 3 bases from V and 2 bases from J, with 20 bases in between. CDR3 DNA sequence: TGCGCCAGCAGCCACAAGTGGGACAATAAGAGGCCCTACGAGCAGTACTTC. Its protein is CASSHKWDNKRPYEQYF.

The chain employs TRBV19 and TRBJ1-5, with a weak D call TRBD1 (5 bases). This CDR3 region has 12 residues. Germline CDR1 is LNHDA and CDR2 is SQIVND (reference sequence). The V end lost 5 bases, the J end lost 6 bases, and 8 bases lay between the germline ends. CDR3 coding DNA: TGTGCCAGTAGTTCGGGGGGTCAGCCCCAGCATTTT. Translated: CASSSGGQPQHF.

This chain connects TRBV28 to TRBJ2-1; D is unclear. The CDR3 extends over 12 amino acids. Trimming took off 3 bases at V and 5 bases at J, with 5 bases between the two ends. Germline CDR1 and CDR2: MDHEN and SYDVKM. The CDR3 sequence is CASSFSNNEQFF. The CDR3 DNA sequence: TGTGCCAGCAGTTTTTCCAACAATGAGCAGTTCTTC.

This clone was seen only once. The chain joins TRBV6-5 to TRBJ2-7, with a possible D match to TRBD1 (5 bases). The V and J ends lost 4 bases and 2 bases respectively, with 15 bases between them. This CDR3 is built from 15 residues. Germline CDR1 is MNHEY and CDR2 is SVGAGI. As DNA, the CDR3 is TGTGCCAGCAGTTTAAAGGGGTTTCGAACCTACGAGCAGTACTTC. Protein: CASSLKGFRTYEQYF.

The genes are TRBV19 and TRBJ2-3; 7 positions agree with TRBD1. The CDR3 consists of 14 residues. CDR1 is LNHDA, CDR2 SQIVND, per germline (reference sequence). V trimming: 7 bases; J trimming: 1 base; junction bases outside the gene matches: 5. CDR3 bases: TGTGCCAGTAAACAGGGGACGGGCACAGATACGCAGTATTTT. It is translated as CASKQGTGTDTQYF. Based on the CDR3 plus reference TRBV19 and TRBJ2-3, the full variable domain is DGGITQSPKYLFRKEGQNVTLSCEQNLNHDAMYWYRQDPGQGLRLIYYSQIVNDFQKGDIAEGYSVSREKKESFPLTVTSAQKNPTAFYLCASKQGTGTDTQYFGPGTRLTVL.

V and J are TRBV14 and TRBJ2-5, with D hard to call. The CDR3 length is 14 residues. Per the germline V gene, CDR1 is SGHDN and CDR2 is FVKESK. V was pared by 2 bases and J by 2 bases, with 9 bases between. The CDR3 region has the DNA TGTGCCAGCAGCCAACGTAGCCGGCAAGAGACCCAGTACTTC. It codes for CASSQRSRQETQYF.

The chain links TRBV6-6 to TRBJ1-5; D perhaps matches TRBD1 (5 bases). There are 13 residues in the CDR3. The germline gives CDR1 MNHNY, CDR2 SVGAGI (reference sequence). Trimming left V 4 bases short and J 7 bases short, with 11 bases between. The CDR3 DNA reads TGTGCCAGCAGTTTAGGAGGGGAGCAGCCCCAGCATTTT. Residues: CASSLGGEQPQHF.

The V call is TRBV27, the J call TRBJ1-5; TRBD1 matches at 9 bases. The V and J ends lost 2 bases and 5 bases, in that order; junction bases with no gene match: 4. Germline CDR1 and CDR2: MNHEY and SMNVEV (reference sequence). There are 15 residues in the CDR3. The CDR3 bases are TGTGCCAGCAGTTTACAGGACAGGGGCGATCAGCCCCAGCATTTT. It codes for CASSLQDRGDQPQHF.

V and J are TRBV10-3 and TRBJ2-2; TRBD2 matches 15 bases. J lost 2 bases, V lost 7 bases, and 5 bases had no gene match. This CDR3 region has 17 residues. Per the germline V gene, CDR1 is ENHRY and CDR2 is SYGVKD. CDR3 bases: TGTGCCATCAACGGGGGACTAGCGGGAGGTAACACCGGGGAGCTGTTTTTT. As protein: CAINGGLAGGNTGELFF.